Listed below are T cell receptor beta chains from one sample, sequenced in a study of T cell changes during pregnancy in multiple sclerosis. TCRdb's table, derived via immunoSEQ multiplex PCR, lists solely in-frame clones and lacks some. This sample carries under 90,000 clones, about 91% of them seen once, and the ten largest clones take approximately 1.4%. The specimen comprised peripheral blood, sampled in the second trimester of pregnancy. The receptors were gathered from a female donor in good health, enrolled as a control in a pregnancy study. Both conserved end residues are part of each CDR3. The D gene is left open where the match is weak. Clone size is stated in some rows and not others, as once, few, many or a class when expanded.

D gene: TRBD1
V gene: TRBV7-8
J gene: TRBJ2-7
clone size: .
CDR3 protein: CASSLDRGYEQYF
CDR3 DNA: TGTGCCAGCAGCTTAGACAGGGGCTACGAGCAGTACTTC

D gene: .
V gene: TRBV7-9
J gene: TRBJ1-5
clone size: .
CDR3 protein: CASSPLPGDGQPQHF
CDR3 DNA: TGTGCCAGCAGCCCTCTCCCAGGGGATGGTCAGCCCCAGCATTTT

D gene: TRBD1
V gene: TRBV15
J gene: TRBJ1-5
clone size: .
CDR3 protein: CATSTGQGRGGGGNQPQHF
CDR3 DNA: TGTGCCACCAGCACCGGACAGGGGCGCGGAGGGGGGGGCAATCAGCCCCAGCATTTT

D gene: .
V gene: TRBV5-1
J gene: TRBJ2-3
clone size: .
CDR3 protein: CASSLQGGADTQYF
CDR3 DNA: TGCGCCAGCAGCTTGCAGGGGGGAGCAGATACGCAGTATTTT

D gene: TRBD1
V gene: TRBV4-2
J gene: TRBJ1-4
clone size: .
CDR3 protein: CASSQDWGQQNEKLFF
CDR3 DNA: TGTGCCAGCAGCCAAGATTGGGGACAGCAGAATGAAAAACTGTTTTTT

D gene: .
V gene: TRBV9
J gene: TRBJ1-1
clone size: few
CDR3 protein: CAITANTEAFF
CDR3 DNA: TGTGCCATAACAGCGAACACTGAAGCTTTCTTT

D gene: TRBD1
V gene: TRBV29-1
J gene: TRBJ1-2
clone size: .
CDR3 protein: CSVEERDSYGYTF
CDR3 DNA: TGCAGCGTTGAAGAAAGGGACAGCTATGGCTACACCTTC

D gene: .
V gene: TRBV18
J gene: TRBJ2-2
clone size: .
CDR3 protein: CASSPMAYTGELFF
CDR3 DNA: TGTGCCAGCTCACCGATGGCATACACCGGGGAGCTGTTTTTT

D gene: TRBD1
V gene: TRBV6-6
J gene: TRBJ1-2
clone size: few
CDR3 protein: CASSNRDRGPSYGYTF
CDR3 DNA: TGTGCCAGCAGTAACCGGGACAGGGGTCCCTCCTATGGCTACACCTTC

D gene: TRBD2
V gene: TRBV5-6
J gene: TRBJ2-5
clone size: .
CDR3 protein: CASSLGGAVGTQYF
CDR3 DNA: TGTGCCAGCAGCCTCGGGGGGGCGGTAGGGACCCAGTACTTC

D gene: .
V gene: TRBV18
J gene: TRBJ2-3
clone size: .
CDR3 protein: CASSPPTVTDTQYF
CDR3 DNA: TGTGCCAGCTCACCTCCTACAGTCACAGATACGCAGTATTTT

D gene: .
V gene: TRBV19
J gene: TRBJ2-1
clone size: .
CDR3 protein: CASVRDTAHNEQFF
CDR3 DNA: TGTGCCAGTGTCCGGGACACGGCACACAATGAGCAGTTCTTC

D gene: .
V gene: TRBV2
J gene: TRBJ2-4
clone size: .
CDR3 protein: CASSADRKNIQYF
CDR3 DNA: TGTGCCAGCAGTGCAGACAGAAAAAACATTCAGTACTTC

D gene: TRBD1
V gene: TRBV29-1
J gene: TRBJ1-1
clone size: .
CDR3 protein: CSVEFLGGANTEAFF
CDR3 DNA: TGCAGCGTTGAGTTCTTAGGGGGCGCGAACACTGAAGCTTTCTTT

D gene: .
V gene: TRBV7-2
J gene: TRBJ2-3
clone size: .
CDR3 protein: CASSPRVLRTFTDTQYF
CDR3 DNA: TGTGCCAGCAGCCCTCGAGTCTTGAGGACTTTCACAGATACGCAGTATTTT

D gene: .
V gene: TRBV9
J gene: TRBJ1-1
clone size: .
CDR3 protein: CASSVSTDPTEAFF
CDR3 DNA: TGTGCCAGCAGCGTATCAACAGATCCCACTGAAGCTTTCTTT

D gene: TRBD2
V gene: TRBV9
J gene: TRBJ2-7
clone size: .
CDR3 protein: CASSVAAGGIYEQYF
CDR3 DNA: TGTGCCAGCAGCGTCGCAGCGGGAGGCATCTACGAGCAGTACTTC

D gene: TRBD2
V gene: TRBV7-3
J gene: TRBJ2-5
clone size: .
CDR3 protein: CASSFGGRAQETQYF
CDR3 DNA: TGTGCCAGCAGCTTTGGAGGGAGGGCCCAAGAGACCCAGTACTTC

D gene: TRBD2
V gene: TRBV2
J gene: TRBJ2-7
clone size: .
CDR3 protein: CASGGGLGSYEQYF
CDR3 DNA: TGTGCCAGCGGGGGTGGACTAGGATCCTACGAGCAGTACTTC

D gene: .
V gene: TRBV6-1
J gene: TRBJ1-2
clone size: .
CDR3 protein: CAGEGSHGYTF
CDR3 DNA: TGTGCCGGGGAAGGGAGCCATGGCTACACCTTC

D gene: .
V gene: TRBV28
J gene: TRBJ1-5
clone size: .
CDR3 protein: CASSSGGRNQPQHF
CDR3 DNA: TGTGCCAGCAGCTCCGGGGGGCGCAATCAGCCCCAGCATTTT

D gene: .
V gene: TRBV6-1
J gene: TRBJ1-5
clone size: .
CDR3 protein: CASSPRGGLPQHF
CDR3 DNA: TGTGCCAGCAGTCCAAGAGGGGGTTTGCCCCAGCATTTT